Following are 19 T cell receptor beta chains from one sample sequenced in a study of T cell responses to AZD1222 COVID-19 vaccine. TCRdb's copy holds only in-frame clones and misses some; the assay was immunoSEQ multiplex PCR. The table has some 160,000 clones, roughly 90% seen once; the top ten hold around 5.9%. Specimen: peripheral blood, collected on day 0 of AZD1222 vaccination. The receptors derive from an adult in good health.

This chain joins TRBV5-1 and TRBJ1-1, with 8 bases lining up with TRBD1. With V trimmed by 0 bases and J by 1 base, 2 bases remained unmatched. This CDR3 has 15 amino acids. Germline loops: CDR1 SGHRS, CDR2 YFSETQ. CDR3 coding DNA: TGCGCCAGCAGCTTGGGCAGGGGGCCGAACACTGAAGCTTTCTTT. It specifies CASSLGRGPNTEAFF.

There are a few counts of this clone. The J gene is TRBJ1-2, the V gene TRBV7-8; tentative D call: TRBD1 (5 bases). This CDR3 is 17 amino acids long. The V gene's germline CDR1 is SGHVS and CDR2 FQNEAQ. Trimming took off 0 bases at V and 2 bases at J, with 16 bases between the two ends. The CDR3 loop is CASSLALMGPLNYGYTF. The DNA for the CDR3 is TGTGCCAGCAGCTTAGCGCTGATGGGACCCTTAAACTATGGCTACACCTTC. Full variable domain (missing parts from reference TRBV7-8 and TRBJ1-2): GAGVSQSPRYKVAKRGQDVALRCDPISGHVSLFWYQQALGQGPEFLTYFQNEAQLDKSGLPSDRFFAERPEGSVSTLKIQRTQQEDSAVYLCASSLALMGPLNYGYTFGSGTRLTVV.

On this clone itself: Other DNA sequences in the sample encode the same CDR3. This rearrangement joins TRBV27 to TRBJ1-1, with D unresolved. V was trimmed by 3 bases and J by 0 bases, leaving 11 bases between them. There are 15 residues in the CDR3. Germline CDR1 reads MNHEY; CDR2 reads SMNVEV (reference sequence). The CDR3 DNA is TGTGCCAGCAGTTTTAATCAGAAGATGAACACTGAAGCTTTCTTT. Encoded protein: CASSFNQKMNTEAFF.

DNA for the CDR3: TGTGCCAGCAGCATCCGAGGGGGGAGGGCCGGAAGAGATACGCAGTATTTT. Amino acids: CASSIRGGRAGRDTQYF. This rearrangement joins TRBV9 to TRBJ2-3, with D possibly matching TRBD2 (7 bases). Germline CDR1 and CDR2: SGDLS and YYNGEE. The CDR3 is made up of 17 amino acids. V was pared by 4 bases and J by 5 bases, with 23 bases between.

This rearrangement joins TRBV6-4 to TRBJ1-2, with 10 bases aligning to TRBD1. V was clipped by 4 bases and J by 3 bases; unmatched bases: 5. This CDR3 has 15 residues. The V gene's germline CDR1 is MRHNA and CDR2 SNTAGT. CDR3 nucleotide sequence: TGTGCCAGCAGTGCCTTTGGGACAGGGGACTATGGCTACACCTTC. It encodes CASSAFGTGDYGYTF.

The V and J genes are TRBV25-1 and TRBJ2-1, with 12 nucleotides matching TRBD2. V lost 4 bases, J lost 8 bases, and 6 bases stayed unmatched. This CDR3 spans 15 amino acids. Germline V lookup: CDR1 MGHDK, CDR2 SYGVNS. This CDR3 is CASSVDLAGGDEQFF. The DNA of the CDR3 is TGTGCCAGCAGTGTGGACCTAGCGGGAGGGGATGAGCAGTTCTTC. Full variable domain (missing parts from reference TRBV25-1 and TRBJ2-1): EADIYQTPRYLVIGTGKKITLECSQTMGHDKMYWYQQDPGMELHLIHYSYGVNSTEKGDLSSESTVSRIRTEHFPLTLESARPSHTSQYLCASSVDLAGGDEQFFGPGTRLTVL.

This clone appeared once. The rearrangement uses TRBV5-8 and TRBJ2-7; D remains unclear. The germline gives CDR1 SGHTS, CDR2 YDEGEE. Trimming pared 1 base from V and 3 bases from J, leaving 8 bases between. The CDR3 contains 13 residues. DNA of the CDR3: TGTGCCAGCAGCTTGTTCCTCAACTACGAGCAGTACTTC. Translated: CASSLFLNYEQYF.

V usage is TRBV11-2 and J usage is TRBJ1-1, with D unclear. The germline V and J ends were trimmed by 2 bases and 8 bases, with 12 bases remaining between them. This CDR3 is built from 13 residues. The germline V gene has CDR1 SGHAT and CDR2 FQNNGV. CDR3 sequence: CASSLMVQVEAFF. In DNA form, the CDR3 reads TGTGCCAGCAGCTTAATGGTCCAGGTGGAAGCTTTCTTT.

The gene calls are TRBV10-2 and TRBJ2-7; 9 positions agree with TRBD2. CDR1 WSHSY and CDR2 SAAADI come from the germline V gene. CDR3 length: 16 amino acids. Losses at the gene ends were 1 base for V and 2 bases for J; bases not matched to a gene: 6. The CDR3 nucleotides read TGCGCCAGCAGTGAGTTTGGCGGGAGGGGTCCCTACGAGCAGTACTTC. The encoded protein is CASSEFGGRGPYEQYF.

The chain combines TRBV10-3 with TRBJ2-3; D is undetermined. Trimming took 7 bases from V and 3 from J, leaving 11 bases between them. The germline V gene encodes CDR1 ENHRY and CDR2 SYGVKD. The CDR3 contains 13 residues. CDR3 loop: CAINYAETDTQYF. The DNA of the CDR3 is TGTGCCATCAATTACGCAGAGACAGATACGCAGTATTTT.

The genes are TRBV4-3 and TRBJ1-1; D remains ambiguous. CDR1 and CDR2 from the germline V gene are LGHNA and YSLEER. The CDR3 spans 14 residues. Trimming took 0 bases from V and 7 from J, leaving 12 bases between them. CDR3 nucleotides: TGCGCCAGCAGCCAAGATTCGAGCAGCAATGAAGCTTTCTTT. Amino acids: CASSQDSSSNEAFF.

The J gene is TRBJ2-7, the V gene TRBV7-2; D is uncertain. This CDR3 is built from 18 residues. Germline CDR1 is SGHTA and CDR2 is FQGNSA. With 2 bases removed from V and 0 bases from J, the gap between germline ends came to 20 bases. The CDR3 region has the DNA TGTGCCAGCAGCTTATACCCGGCCTCACCCGTGAGCTCCTACGAGCAGTACTTC. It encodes CASSLYPASPVSSYEQYF.

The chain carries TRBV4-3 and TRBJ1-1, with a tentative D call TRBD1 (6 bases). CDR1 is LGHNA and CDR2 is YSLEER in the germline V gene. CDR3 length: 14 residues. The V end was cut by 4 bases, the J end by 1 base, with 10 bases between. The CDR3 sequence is CASSLRGGNTEAFF. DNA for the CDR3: TGCGCCAGCAGCCTCAGGGGTGGGAACACTGAAGCTTTCTTT.

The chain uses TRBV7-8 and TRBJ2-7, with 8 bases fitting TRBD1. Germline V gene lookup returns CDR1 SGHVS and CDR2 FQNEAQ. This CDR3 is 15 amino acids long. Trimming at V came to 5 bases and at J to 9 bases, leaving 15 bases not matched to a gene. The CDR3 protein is CASSAAGTGGEGQYF. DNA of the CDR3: TGTGCCAGCAGCGCTGCCGGGACAGGAGGGGAAGGGCAGTACTTC.

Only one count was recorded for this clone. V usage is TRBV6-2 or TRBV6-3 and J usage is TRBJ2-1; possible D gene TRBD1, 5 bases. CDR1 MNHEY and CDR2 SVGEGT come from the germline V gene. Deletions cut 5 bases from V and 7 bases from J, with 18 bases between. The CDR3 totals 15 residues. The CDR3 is CASSLDSRQGNEQFF. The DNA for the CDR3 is TGTGCCAGCAGTCTCGACAGCCGTCAGGGAAATGAGCAGTTCTTC.

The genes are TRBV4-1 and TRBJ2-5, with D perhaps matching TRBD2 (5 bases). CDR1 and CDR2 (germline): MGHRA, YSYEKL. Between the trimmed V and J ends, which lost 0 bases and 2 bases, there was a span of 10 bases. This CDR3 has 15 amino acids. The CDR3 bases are TGCGCCAGCAGCCAAGACAAGGAGGTACAAGAGACCCAGTACTTC. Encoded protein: CASSQDKEVQETQYF.

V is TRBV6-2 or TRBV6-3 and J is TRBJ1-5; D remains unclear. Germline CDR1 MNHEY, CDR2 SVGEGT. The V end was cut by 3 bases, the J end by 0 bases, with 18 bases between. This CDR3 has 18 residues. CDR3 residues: CASSYDLTRAYSNQPQHF. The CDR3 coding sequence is TGTGCCAGCAGTTATGACCTCACAAGGGCTTATAGCAATCAGCCCCAGCATTTT.

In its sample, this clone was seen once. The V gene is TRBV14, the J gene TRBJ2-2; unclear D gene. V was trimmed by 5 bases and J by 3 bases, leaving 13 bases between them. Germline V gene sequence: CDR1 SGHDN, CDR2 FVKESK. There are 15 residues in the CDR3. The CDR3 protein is CASSFRLPDTGELFF. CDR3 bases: TGTGCCAGCAGCTTTCGACTTCCTGACACCGGGGAGCTGTTTTTT.

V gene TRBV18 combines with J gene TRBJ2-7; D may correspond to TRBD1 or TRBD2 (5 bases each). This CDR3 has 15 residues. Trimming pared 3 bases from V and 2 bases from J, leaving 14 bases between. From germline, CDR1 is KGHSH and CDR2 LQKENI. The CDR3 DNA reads TGTGCCAGCTCACCTTCCGGGGCCAGTCCCTACGAGCAGTACTTC. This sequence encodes CASSPSGASPYEQYF.